The rows below give T cell receptor beta chains drawn from one sample of a study of early T cells in non-severe SARS-CoV-2 infection. TCRdb processed the 5' RACE reads anew with MiXCR; each CDR3 protein has one entry. The sample carries under 85,000 distinct CDR3 sequences, roughly 15% recorded once. This specimen was whole blood, taken at baseline. These receptor sequences come from an adult who was a healthcare worker with PCR-confirmed SARS-CoV-2 infection or an uninfected control (not recorded which). Each CDR3 is given with its conserved first and last residue. D genes are given only for firm matches. Some rows mark clone size as missing; the rest say once, few, many or name a class of expanded clone.

CDR3aa: CASSQELATEWQYF
CDR3nt: TGTGCCAGCAGCCAAGAGTTGGCGACGGAGTGGCAGTACTTC
abundance: few
d_gene: NA
v_gene: TRBV3-1
j_gene: TRBJ2-7

CDR3aa: CATSRAVRTDTQYF
CDR3nt: TGTGCCACCAGCAGAGCCGTAAGGACAGATACGCAGTATTTT
abundance: NA
d_gene: NA
v_gene: TRBV15
j_gene: TRBJ2-3

CDR3aa: CASSPQGGFQETQYF
CDR3nt: TGCGCCAGCAGCCCTCAGGGAGGGTTCCAAGAGACCCAGTACTTC
abundance: few
d_gene: TRBD2
v_gene: TRBV5-1
j_gene: TRBJ2-5

CDR3aa: CASSLRSGETQYF
CDR3nt: TGCGCCAGCAGCTTGCGAAGCGGGGAGACCCAGTACTTC
abundance: many
d_gene: NA
v_gene: TRBV5-1
j_gene: TRBJ2-5

CDR3aa: CASTAADTQYF
CDR3nt: TGTGCCAGCACGGCGGCTGATACGCAGTATTTT
abundance: few
d_gene: NA
v_gene: TRBV7-9
j_gene: TRBJ2-3

CDR3aa: CSAKTRMETQYF
CDR3nt: TGCAGTGCTAAGACCCGGATGGAGACCCAGTACTTC
abundance: NA
d_gene: NA
v_gene: TRBV20-1
j_gene: TRBJ2-5

CDR3aa: CASSGQNTGGTEAFF
CDR3nt: TGTGCCAGTAGTGGCCAGAACACTGGGGGCACTGAAGCTTTCTTT
abundance: few
d_gene: NA
v_gene: TRBV19
j_gene: TRBJ1-1

CDR3aa: CSVRPGGNTIYF
CDR3nt: TGCAGCGTACGCCCAGGAGGAAACACCATATATTTT
abundance: few
d_gene: NA
v_gene: TRBV29-1
j_gene: TRBJ1-3

CDR3aa: CASSSPGTAYEQYF
CDR3nt: TGCGCCAGCAGCTCCCCCGGGACAGCCTACGAGCAGTACTTC
abundance: NA
d_gene: TRBD1
v_gene: TRBV5-1
j_gene: TRBJ2-7

CDR3aa: CASGRQVNTEAFF
CDR3nt: TGCGCCAGCGGAAGGCAGGTGAACACTGAAGCTTTCTTT
abundance: few
d_gene: NA
v_gene: TRBV4-1
j_gene: TRBJ1-1

CDR3aa: CSATGVGGRNFDEQYF
CDR3nt: TGCAGTGCTACAGGGGTCGGAGGGAGAAACTTCGACGAGCAGTACTTC
abundance: NA
d_gene: NA
v_gene: TRBV20-1
j_gene: TRBJ2-7

CDR3aa: CASSLTGGSGANVLTF
CDR3nt: TGTGCCAGCAGTTTGACAGGGGGTAGTGGGGCCAACGTCCTGACTTTC
abundance: few
d_gene: TRBD1
v_gene: TRBV27
j_gene: TRBJ2-6

CDR3aa: CASSPLNSGSREQFF
CDR3nt: TGTGCCAGCTCACCACTCAACAGCGGGAGCCGTGAGCAGTTCTTC
abundance: few
d_gene: TRBD2
v_gene: TRBV18
j_gene: TRBJ2-1

CDR3aa: CASSLAGGGTDTQYF
CDR3nt: TGTGCCAGCAGCTTAGCGGGAGGTGGCACAGATACGCAGTATTTT
abundance: many
d_gene: TRBD2
v_gene: TRBV5-6
j_gene: TRBJ2-3

CDR3aa: CASSYSLDTQYF
CDR3nt: TGTGCCAGCAGTTACTCGTTAGATACGCAGTATTTT
abundance: few
d_gene: NA
v_gene: TRBV6-6
j_gene: TRBJ2-3

CDR3aa: CVTNPSGGTDTQYF
CDR3nt: TGTGTCACCAACCCTAGCGGGGGCACAGATACGCAGTATTTT
abundance: many
d_gene: TRBD2
v_gene: TRBV2
j_gene: TRBJ2-3

CDR3aa: CASSPRPPRQFGNTIYF
CDR3nt: TGTGCCAGCAGCCCCCGCCCCCCTCGACAGTTTGGAAACACCATATATTTT
abundance: many
d_gene: NA
v_gene: TRBV11-2
j_gene: TRBJ1-3

CDR3aa: CASSVEDSPYEQYF
CDR3nt: TGTGCCAGCAGCGTAGAGGACAGTCCCTACGAGCAGTACTTC
abundance: NA
d_gene: NA
v_gene: TRBV9
j_gene: TRBJ2-7

CDR3aa: CTGTSVWSGANVLTF
CDR3nt: TGTACTGGGACTAGCGTTTGGTCTGGGGCCAACGTCCTGACTTTC
abundance: few
d_gene: NA
v_gene: TRBV12-1
j_gene: TRBJ2-6

CDR3aa: CAWSREETQYF
CDR3nt: TGTGCCTGGTCTAGGGAAGAGACCCAGTACTTC
abundance: NA
d_gene: NA
v_gene: TRBV30
j_gene: TRBJ2-5

CDR3aa: CASSPLAGDEQYF
CDR3nt: TGTGCCAGCAGCCCCTTAGCGGGAGACGAGCAGTACTTC
abundance: many
d_gene: TRBD2
v_gene: TRBV4-2
j_gene: TRBJ2-7

CDR3aa: CASSDGYGYTF
CDR3nt: TGTGCCAGCTCAGACGGCTATGGCTACACCTTC
abundance: NA
d_gene: NA
v_gene: TRBV18
j_gene: TRBJ1-2

CDR3aa: CASSLTSGPYNEQFF
CDR3nt: TGTGCCAGTAGTTTGACTAGCGGGCCGTACAATGAGCAGTTCTTC
abundance: few
d_gene: TRBD2
v_gene: TRBV19
j_gene: TRBJ2-1

CDR3aa: CASSANSGRARNEQFF
CDR3nt: TGTGCCAGCAGTGCGAATAGCGGGAGGGCGAGGAATGAGCAGTTCTTC
abundance: NA
d_gene: TRBD2
v_gene: TRBV5-4
j_gene: TRBJ2-1

CDR3aa: CASSYSTAPGNTIYF
CDR3nt: TGTGCCAGCAGTTACTCGACGGCGCCTGGAAACACCATATATTTT
abundance: NA
d_gene: NA
v_gene: TRBV6-5
j_gene: TRBJ1-3

CDR3aa: CASSPPGGRAVDTQYF
CDR3nt: TGTGCCAGCAGCCCCCCGGGCGGGAGGGCCGTGGATACGCAGTATTTT
abundance: medium-sized
d_gene: TRBD2
v_gene: TRBV7-9
j_gene: TRBJ2-3